The 15 T cell receptor beta chains in this list originate from one sample, sequenced in a study of OX40 agonist ivuxolimab in advanced cancers. Sequencing used immunoSEQ multiplex PCR; TCRdb keeps in-frame clones, though not all of them. The sample includes some 100,000 clones, approximately 90% seen only once; the top ten take 0.31%. The specimen comprised CD4+ or CD8+ T cells sorted from blood, sampled in a trial of the OX40 agonist ivuxolimab. These receptors originate from an adult with an advanced solid tumor such as melanoma, head and neck, liver or kidney cancer.

V usage is TRBV7-2 and J usage is TRBJ2-1; the D is unclear. The V end lost 1 base, the J end lost 0 bases, and 10 bases lay between the germline ends. The CDR3 length is 16 residues. Germline CDR1 and CDR2: SGHTA and FQGNSA. The CDR3: CASSLGQPSSYNEQFF. The CDR3 DNA reads TGTGCCAGCAGCTTAGGGCAACCCAGCTCCTACAATGAGCAGTTCTTC.

The table lists this clone with a count of one. The J gene is TRBJ1-5, the V gene TRBV11-1; no clear D gene. V was trimmed by 8 bases and J by 7 bases, leaving 15 bases between them. Germline V gene sequence: CDR1 SGHAT, CDR2 FQDESV (reference sequence). The CDR3 spans 13 residues. The CDR3 DNA reads as TGTGCCAGCGGTCGAGAGGGAAACCAGCCCCAGCATTTT. Translated, it gives CASGREGNQPQHF.

This clone has a handful of counts. V and J are TRBV10-2 and TRBJ2-1; D may be TRBD2 (5 bases). CDR3 length: 14 amino acids. V dropped 6 bases and J dropped 6 bases, with 15 bases sitting between them. The germline gives CDR1 WSHSY, CDR2 SAAADI. The CDR3 loop reads CASSHGLVSNEQFF. CDR3 in DNA: TGCGCCAGCAGCCACGGACTCGTCTCCAATGAGCAGTTCTTC.

The table lists this clone with a count of one. The J gene is TRBJ2-7, the V gene TRBV2; 8 bases map to TRBD1. Looked up from germline, CDR1 is SNHLY and CDR2 is FYNNEI. The CDR3 is 14 amino acids. Trimming removed 8 bases from V and 7 bases from J; junction bases left unmatched: 13. The CDR3 coding sequence is TGTGCCAGCGGAAAGGAGGACAGGGTGGGGGAGCAGTACTTC. This codes for CASGKEDRVGEQYF.

The rearrangement links TRBV28 to TRBJ2-3; weak D call: TRBD2 (5 bases). The CDR3 runs 15 residues. The V gene's germline CDR1 is MDHEN and CDR2 SYDVKM. V shed 6 bases and J shed 1 base, with 14 bases lying between them. The CDR3 spells CASRMRAWGTDTQYF. CDR3 DNA sequence: TGTGCCAGCAGAATGAGGGCGTGGGGCACAGATACGCAGTATTTT.

As DNA, the CDR3 is TGCGCCAGCAGCTTGGTCACAGGGAGTCCTGAAGCTTTCTTT. Its protein product is CASSLVTGSPEAFF. The V gene is TRBV5-1, the J gene TRBJ1-1; D is perhaps TRBD1 (6 bases). V dropped 0 bases and J dropped 6 bases, with 12 bases sitting between them. This CDR3 has 14 amino acids. Germline loops: CDR1 SGHRS, CDR2 YFSETQ.

The chain joins TRBV7-8 to TRBJ1-1; possibly TRBD1 for D (6 bases). V was cut by 7 bases and J by 1 base, with 25 bases left in between. Germline V CDR1 and CDR2: SGHVS, FQNEAQ. This CDR3 contains 18 residues. CDR3 region: CASNARFGQGYGNTEAFF. The CDR3 DNA sequence: TGTGCCAGCAACGCGAGATTTGGGCAGGGGTACGGGAACACTGAAGCTTTCTTT.

The V gene is TRBV7-2, the J gene TRBJ2-1, with D perhaps matching TRBD2 (6 bases). Germline V gene data show CDR1 as SGHTA and CDR2 as FQGNSA. The CDR3 totals 15 residues. The V end was cut by 1 base, the J end by 2 bases, with 9 bases between. In nucleotides, the CDR3 is TGTGCCAGCAGCTTAGTGGCGGGACCCTACAATGAGCAGTTCTTC. Its translation is CASSLVAGPYNEQFF.

V is TRBV28 and J is TRBJ2-3; 7 bases align to TRBD2. The CDR3 covers 14 residues. The germline V gene encodes CDR1 MDHEN and CDR2 SYDVKM. The J segment lost 3 bases and the V segment lost 2 bases, leaving 2 bases of the junction unmatched. CDR3 coding DNA: TGTGCCAGCAGTTTAGTGGGAGGGACAGATACGCAGTATTTT. It is translated as CASSLVGGTDTQYF.

V gene TRBV28 combines with J gene TRBJ2-6; D is unresolved. Germline V gene lookup returns CDR1 MDHEN and CDR2 SYDVKM. This CDR3 comprises 18 residues. Trimming removed 1 base from V and 4 bases from J, with 17 bases in between. The CDR3 reads CASSLFTETIPGANVLTF. For the CDR3, the DNA is TGTGCCAGCAGTTTATTTACCGAGACCATTCCAGGGGCCAACGTCCTGACTTTC.

The chain has TRBV2 and TRBJ1-2; D ambiguous. The germline V gene encodes CDR1 SNHLY and CDR2 FYNNEI. Trimming removed 6 bases at V and 2 bases at J, with 22 bases between. The CDR3 has 17 amino acids. DNA for the CDR3: TGTGCCAGCAGGAGTGGGATTGCTAGTATCCAAAACTATGGCTACACCTTC. This translates into CASRSGIASIQNYGYTF.

V gene TRBV5-4 combines with J gene TRBJ2-7; possible D gene TRBD1, 5 bases. CDR3 length: 13 residues. CDR1 SGHNT and CDR2 YYREEE come from the germline V gene (reference sequence). Deletions cut 0 bases from V and 4 bases from J, with 8 bases between. CDR3 in amino acids: CASSLGQKYEQYF. CDR3 sequence (DNA): TGTGCCAGCAGCTTGGGACAGAAGTACGAGCAGTACTTC.

This rearrangement joins TRBV7-6 to TRBJ2-5, with 10 bases matching TRBD2. Germline assignment: CDR1 SGHVS and CDR2 FNYEAQ. This CDR3 has 15 amino acids. V shed 5 bases and J 0 bases; nucleotides not matched to a gene: 3. The DNA of the CDR3 is TGTGCCAGCAGCCGGACTAGCGGTAACCAAGAGACCCAGTACTTC. Encoded protein: CASSRTSGNQETQYF. The whole variable domain, filled in from reference TRBV7-6 and TRBJ2-5, reads GAGVSQSPRYKVTKRGQDVALRCDPISGHVSLYWYRQALGQGPEFLTYFNYEAQQDKSGLPNDRFSAERPEGSISTLTIQRTEQRDSAMYRCASSRTSGNQETQYFGPGTRLLVL.

The V gene is TRBV19, the J gene TRBJ2-5; 7 positions agree with TRBD1. V gave up 4 bases and J gave up 5 bases; unmatched junction bases: 10. CDR3 length equals 15 residues. Germline V gene sequence: CDR1 LNHDA, CDR2 SQIVND (reference sequence). CDR3 coding DNA: TGTGCCAGTAGTAGCCCCTTAGGGGGCAGGGAGACCCAGTACTTC. It specifies CASSSPLGGRETQYF. The full variable domain, rest sourced from reference TRBV19 and TRBJ2-5, is DGGITQSPKYLFRKEGQNVTLSCEQNLNHDAMYWYRQDPGQGLRLIYYSQIVNDFQKGDIAEGYSVSREKKESFPLTVTSAQKNPTAFYLCASSSPLGGRETQYFGPGTRLLVL.

V is TRBV11-1 and J is TRBJ1-2; a possible D gene is TRBD1 (5 bases). The CDR3 length is 15 residues. Per germline, CDR1 SGHAT and CDR2 FQDESV (reference sequence). V was pared by 1 base and J by 7 bases, with 16 bases between. CDR3 loop: CASSLEPGRRAGYTF. CDR3 nucleotide sequence: TGTGCCAGCAGCTTAGAGCCGGGGCGCCGCGCTGGCTACACCTTC.